Sequencing of this T cell receptor beta chain was carried out in a study of blood T cell repertoires in COVID-19. The wider study: Acute and convalescent COVID-19 specimens originated in the United States, Italy and Spain.

The CDR3 totals 17 residues. V lost 2 bases to trimming and J lost 3 bases; unmatched junction nucleotides: 10. CDR1 GTSNPN and CDR2 SVGIG come from the germline V gene (reference sequence). Original processing notes: From reference gene primer amplification, estimates of nucleated cell counts were derived. Libraries were prepared by immunoSEQ multiplex PCR; TCRdb keeps only in-frame clonotypes and omits some of them. The V and J calls and clone size come from that table; D and trimming were worked out from the DNA. This table has approximately 380,000 clones, 85% appearing once. The receptor was derived from a woman aged 18-29 years with acute or convalescent COVID-19. The chain carries TRBV30 and TRBJ1-6, with 7 bases lining up with TRBD1. The sample comprised peripheral blood. The CDR3 coding sequence is TGTGCCTGGAGTCTCTACGGACAGGAGCTCTATAATTCACCCCTCCACTTT. Amino acids: CAWSLYGQELYNSPLHF.